The 22 T cell receptor beta chains reported below all come from one sample, sequenced in a study of identical twins. TCRdb re-derived calls from the 5' RACE reads in MiXCR, one entry per CDR3 protein. This table holds more than 400,000 distinct CDR3 sequences, over 12% found once. The sample was also linked to a second study, of yellow fever vaccine responses in identical twins.

The sample was CD4+ T cells sorted from blood. These receptor sequences come from a woman aged 18-29 years in good health.

A few counts support this clonotype. The rearrangement links TRBV20-1 to TRBJ2-7; 10 positions agree with TRBD2. Germline lookup yields CDR1 DFQATT and CDR2 SNEGSKA (reference sequence). The trim removed 5 bases at V and 3 bases at J, leaving 16 bases unmatched. This CDR3 is built from 17 residues. The CDR3 spells CSASSGSTRLGFYEQYF. The CDR3 bases are TGCAGTGCTTCTAGCGGGAGTACGAGATTGGGTTTCTACGAGCAGTACTTC.

This clonotype was counted many times. The chain recombines TRBV6-4 with TRBJ2-1, with D maybe TRBD2 (5 bases). Deletions cut 3 bases from V and 0 bases from J, with 12 bases between. The germline V gene has CDR1 MRHNA and CDR2 SNTAGT. The CDR3 runs 16 residues. The CDR3 protein is CASSEEHGISYNEQFF. The CDR3 DNA is TGTGCCAGCAGTGAAGAACACGGGATCTCCTACAATGAGCAGTTCTTC.

The rearrangement links TRBV5-1 to TRBJ2-6, with 7 nucleotides matching TRBD2. The CDR3 spans 18 residues. Germline V gives CDR1 SGHRS, CDR2 YFSETQ. The ends lost 2 bases at V and 1 base at J; junction bases unmatched: 9. The CDR3 reads CASSFASGIRSGANVLTF. For the CDR3, the DNA is TGCGCCAGCAGCTTTGCTAGCGGAATCAGGTCTGGGGCCAACGTCCTGACTTTC.

The chain couples TRBV20-1 to TRBJ2-7, with 7 bases aligning to TRBD2. This CDR3 contains 15 residues. V gave up 3 bases and J gave up 3 bases; unmatched junction bases: 11. Germline V gives CDR1 DFQATT, CDR2 SNEGSKA (reference sequence). The CDR3: CSARAPGTTHYEQYF. The CDR3 region has the DNA TGCAGTGCTAGGGCCCCCGGGACTACACACTACGAGCAGTACTTC.

The rearrangement links TRBV6-1 to TRBJ2-1; TRBD2 matches 13 bases. CDR3 size: 19 residues. V dropped 6 bases and J dropped 0; count of bases not matched to a gene: 11. CDR1 and CDR2 from the germline V gene are MNHNS and SASEGT. DNA of the CDR3: TGTGCCAGCAGACTTACCGGGACTAGCGGGATTTCCTCCTACAATGAGCAGTTCTTC. Encoded protein: CASRLTGTSGISSYNEQFF.

The chain uses TRBV7-9 and TRBJ1-4, with 10 bases lining up with TRBD1. This CDR3 comprises 14 residues. From germline, CDR1 is SEHNR and CDR2 FQNEAQ (reference sequence). Unmatched junction bases numbered 6, after V lost 6 bases and J lost 8 bases. The CDR3 DNA is TGTGCCAGCAGACCGGGACAGGGGAACGAAAAACTGTTTTTT. This sequence encodes CASRPGQGNEKLFF.

This clonotype was seen a handful of times. The chain employs TRBV6-1 and TRBJ2-7; D is perhaps TRBD1 or TRBD2 (5 bases each). CDR1 MNHNS and CDR2 SASEGT come from the germline V gene. V lost 5 bases and J 2 bases, leaving 13 bases between the germline ends. The CDR3 is made up of 14 amino acids. The CDR3, as DNA: TGTGCCAGCAGTCTCGGGACGTCCACCTACGAGCAGTACTTC. Translated: CASSLGTSTYEQYF.

This chain joins TRBV3-1 and TRBJ1-1; 7 bases align to TRBD1. The CDR3 is made up of 15 amino acids. Trimming at V came to 4 bases and at J to 4 bases, leaving 9 bases not matched to a gene. The germline gives CDR1 LGHDT, CDR2 YNNKEL (reference sequence). The CDR3 region is CASSPRQGVATEAFF. CDR3 nucleotide sequence: TGTGCCAGCAGCCCTCGACAGGGTGTTGCCACTGAAGCTTTCTTT.

J is TRBJ2-1 and V is TRBV7-3; 8 nucleotides align to TRBD2. Trimming at V came to 3 bases and at J to 5 bases, leaving 6 bases not matched to a gene. This CDR3 is 15 amino acids long. Germline V gene data show CDR1 as SGHTA and CDR2 as FQGTGA. The CDR3: CASSLDSGTDNEQFF. Written as DNA, the CDR3 is TGTGCCAGCAGCTTGGATAGCGGGACCGACAATGAGCAGTTCTTC.

This chain connects TRBV3-1 to TRBJ1-2; D remains ambiguous. The germline V gene encodes CDR1 LGHDT and CDR2 YNNKEL (reference sequence). Trimming stripped 1 base from V and 6 bases from J, with 6 bases between. This CDR3 is built from 12 residues. CDR3 coding DNA: TGTGCCAGCAGCCAAGGCGGGAATGGCTACACCTTC. It specifies CASSQGGNGYTF.

The chain carries TRBV3-1 and TRBJ2-3; 10 positions match TRBD2. This CDR3 is 15 amino acids long. Germline CDR1 is LGHDT and CDR2 is YNNKEL (reference sequence). Losses at the gene ends were 7 bases for V and 1 base for J; bases not matched to a gene: 5. CDR3 residues: CASKASGSGTDTQYF. Here the CDR3 DNA reads TGTGCCAGCAAGGCTAGCGGGAGCGGCACAGATACGCAGTATTTT.

This clonotype was observed a single time. The V and J genes are TRBV7-9 and TRBJ2-7; 10 nucleotides line up with TRBD1. Looked up from germline, CDR1 is SEHNR and CDR2 is FQNEAQ (reference sequence). This CDR3 has 16 amino acids. V gave up 7 bases and J gave up 3 bases; unmatched junction bases: 12. The CDR3 DNA follows: TGTGCCAGCACCTACGTAACCGGGACAGGGGTCTACGAGCAGTACTTC. The encoded protein is CASTYVTGTGVYEQYF. Full variable domain (outside the CDR3, taken from reference TRBV7-9 and TRBJ2-7): DTGVSQNPRHKITKRGQNVTFRCDPISEHNRLYWYRQTLGQGPEFLTYFQNEAQLEKSRLLSDRFSAERPKGSFSTLEIQRTEQGDSAMYLCASTYVTGTGVYEQYFGPGTRLTVT.

A single count supports this clonotype. The chain joins TRBV5-1 to TRBJ2-2; perhaps TRBD2 as D (5 bases). Trimming stripped 4 bases from V and 4 bases from J, with 14 bases between. CDR3 length: 15 amino acids. CDR1 is SGHRS, CDR2 YFSETQ, per germline. This CDR3 is CASSVGLTGTGELFF. CDR3 in DNA: TGCGCCAGCAGCGTCGGACTTACGGGCACCGGGGAGCTGTTTTTT.

This clonotype was recorded at least ten times. The V gene is TRBV12-3 or TRBV12-4, the J gene TRBJ1-3; TRBD1 might be the D (5 bases). This CDR3 region has 16 residues. V was cut by 4 bases and J by 0 bases, with 13 bases left in between. The DNA of the CDR3 is TGTGCCAGCAGTTCTCAGGGCTCGCTCTCTGGAAACACCATATATTTT. Amino acids: CASSSQGSLSGNTIYF.

This chain uses TRBV10-3 with TRBJ2-7; the match to TRBD2 covers 9 bases. This CDR3 has 17 amino acids. The ends lost 2 bases at V and 4 bases at J; junction bases unmatched: 12. CDR1 is ENHRY and CDR2 is SYGVKD in the germline V gene. The CDR3 bases are TGTGCCATCAGTGAGGTGGCGGGGGGGCTTTGTCCTTACGAGCAGTACGTC. Amino acid sequence: CAISEVAGGLCPYEQYV.

The chain is built from TRBV28 and TRBJ2-7, with 7 bases matching TRBD1. V gave up 11 bases and J gave up 3 bases; unmatched junction bases: 13. CDR3 length: 14 residues. CDR1 and CDR2 from the germline V gene are MDHEN and SYDVKM. DNA of the CDR3: TGTGCCGTAGGGGGCCCGGCTTATAGCTACGAGCAGTACGTC. This codes for CAVGGPAYSYEQYV.

This clonotype was seen a few times. V gene TRBV20-1 combines with J gene TRBJ2-7; 10 nucleotides match TRBD2. The CDR3 runs to 14 residues. Germline-derived CDR1 and CDR2 are DFQATT and SNEGSKA (reference sequence). Trimming took 7 bases from V and 3 from J; bases not matched to a gene: 9. The CDR3 bases are TGCAGTGTTGCTAGCGGGAGTATTGACTACGAGCAGTACTTC. Its protein product is CSVASGSIDYEQYF.

J is TRBJ2-5 and V is TRBV7-9, with TRBD2 matching 7 bases. Germline V CDR1 and CDR2: SEHNR, FQNEAQ (reference sequence). The trim removed 7 bases at V and 9 bases at J, leaving 8 bases unmatched. CDR3 size: 12 residues. CDR3 coding DNA: TGTGCCAGCAACAGCGGGGCTGGGGCCCAGTACTTC. It encodes CASNSGAGAQYF.

The chain uses TRBV19 and TRBJ2-1; D may match TRBD1 or TRBD2 (6 bases each). V lost 6 bases and J 7 bases, leaving 16 bases between the germline ends. Per germline, CDR1 LNHDA and CDR2 SQIVND (reference sequence). This CDR3 contains 14 residues. Written as DNA, the CDR3 is TGTGCCAGTAGCGGGAGTGGGGGCGGGAATGAGCAGTTCTTC. Translated, it gives CASSGSGGGNEQFF.

A few counts support this clonotype. CDR3 residues: CASRGTSGYEQYF. The DNA for the CDR3 is TGCGCCAGCAGGGGGACTAGCGGCTACGAGCAGTACTTC. The rearrangement links TRBV5-1 to TRBJ2-7; TRBD2 aligns across 11 bases. Losses at the gene ends were 5 bases for V and 3 bases for J; bases not matched to a gene: 1. The CDR3 sequence is 13 residues long. Germline CDR1 SGHRS, CDR2 YFSETQ.

This chain connects TRBV12-3 or TRBV12-4 to TRBJ1-2; D gene uncertain. The length of the CDR3 is 11 residues. The V gene lost 6 bases and the J gene lost 4 bases, with 6 bases spanning the gap. CDR3 sequence (DNA): TGTGCCAGCAGGCCAGGCTATGGCTACACCTTC. Translating it yields CASRPGYGYTF.

The V call is TRBV5-1, the J call TRBJ2-3, with TRBD2 matching 12 bases. The CDR3 spans 17 residues. V lost 4 bases and J lost 0; bases outside the gene matches: 6. Germline CDR1 reads SGHRS; CDR2 reads YFSETQ. In DNA, the CDR3 is TGCGCCAGCAGCACCTGGACTAGCGGGGCGAGCACAGATACGCAGTATTTT. Its protein is CASSTWTSGASTDTQYF.